The 2 T cell receptor delta chains below were found in one sample sequenced in a study of gamma-delta T cells after stem cell transplantation. TCRdb fed the RT-PCR reads into CATT to redo clone calling. The table includes fewer than 1,500 delta-chain clones, roughly 5% detected once. Specimen: gamma-delta T cells. Receptor source: a human donor. It is not recorded whose cells these are; they may come from a transplant donor.

This clone is medium-sized (0.01 to 0.1%) in the sample. The same CDR3 can be traced to other DNA sequences in this sample. The V and J genes are TRDV1 and TRDJ2; perhaps D is TRDD2 or TRDD3 (6 bases each). Germline V gene data show CDR1 as TSWWSYY and CDR2 as QGS. Trimming removed 1 base at V and 7 bases at J, with 34 bases between. There are 22 residues in the CDR3. CDR3: CALGEPDPWPSPFYWVRAQLFF. The CDR3 coding sequence is TGTGCTCTTGGGGAACCTGATCCTTGGCCTTCCCCCTTTTACTGGGTGCGAGCACAACTCTTCTTT.

This clone is judged large. This chain links TRDV1 with TRDJ1; TRDD3 aligns across 9 bases. Per germline, CDR1 TSWWSYY and CDR2 QGS. V lost 1 base and J lost 7; bases outside the gene matches: 13. This CDR3 comprises 17 residues. Here the CDR3 DNA reads TGTGCTCTTGGGGAACCGCCCCTCAGGGGGATACTTGGTAAACTCATCTTT. It codes for CALGEPPLRGILGKLIF.